The clone carrying this TCR beta chain was seen ten or more times. V was clipped by 5 bases and J by 0 bases, with 11 bases between them. The CDR3 extends over 15 amino acids. Per the germline V gene, CDR1 is PRHDT and CDR2 is FYEKMQ (reference sequence). The sample originates from a study of metastatic and nonmetastatic thyroid tumors. Patients were all untreated before their thyroid surgery. Per the study methods: CDR3 was compared across clinicopathological groups, and the resulting differences were used to build a distant-metastasis classifier for papillary thyroid cancer. TCRdb re-clonotyped the PCR reads via MiXCR. It is TCRdb's table, rather than the study itself, that gives the V and J calls and clone size. The sample holds about 30,000 clones; 23% are singletons and the top ten take approximately 2.3%.

Sample: blood. This receptor was obtained from a female donor with papillary thyroid cancer or a benign thyroid nodule (not recorded which). Some clones in this sample may be carry-over from other donors' samples. V usage is TRBV13 and J usage is TRBJ1-5; D possibly corresponds to TRBD1 (5 bases). This chain's CDR3 is CASSLRQISNQPQHF. DNA of the CDR3: TGTGCCAGCAGCCTCAGACAGATTAGCAATCAGCCCCAGCATTTT.